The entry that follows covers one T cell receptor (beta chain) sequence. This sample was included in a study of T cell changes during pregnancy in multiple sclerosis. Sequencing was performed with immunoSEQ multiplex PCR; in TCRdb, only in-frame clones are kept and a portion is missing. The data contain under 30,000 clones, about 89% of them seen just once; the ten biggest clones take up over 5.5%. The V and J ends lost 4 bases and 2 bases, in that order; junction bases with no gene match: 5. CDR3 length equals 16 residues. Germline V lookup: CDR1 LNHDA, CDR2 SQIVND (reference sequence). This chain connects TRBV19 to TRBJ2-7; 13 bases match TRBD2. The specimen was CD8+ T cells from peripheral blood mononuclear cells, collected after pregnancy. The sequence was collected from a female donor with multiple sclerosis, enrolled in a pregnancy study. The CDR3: CASSRPGTSGAYEQYF. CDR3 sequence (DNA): TGTGCCAGTAGTAGACCTGGGACTAGCGGGGCCTACGAGCAGTACTTC.